The TCR beta chain described here comes from a study of response to subunit inactivated influenza vaccine. Notes on the study in general: Authors suggested that a seasonal influenza vaccination recruits few new T cells each time.

As concerns this clonotype: Antigen unknown.

TCRdb reprocessed the RT-PCR reads with MiXCR, giving one entry per CDR3 protein. Here the sample spans about 650,000 distinct CDR3 sequences, about a sixth being singletons. V gave up 5 bases and J gave up 4 bases, with 8 bases separating them. CDR1 is SGHTA and CDR2 is FQGTGA in the germline V gene. The CDR3 has 13 amino acids. The sequenced sample was PBMCs from blood, obtained 12 days after vaccination. The chain has TRBV7-3 and TRBJ2-2; D ambiguous. This clonotype was sampled from a man aged 50 or older who received an inactivated influenza vaccine. DNA for the CDR3: TGTGCCAGCAGCACGGACCCCACCGGGGAGCTGTTTTTT. Translating gives CASSTDPTGELFF.